The 2 T cell receptor beta chains given below trace back to one sample, sequenced in a study of CD8+ T cells in alopecia areata. As for treatment: oral pan-JAK inhibitor, 5-10 mg twice daily. Reverse transcription of extracted RNA yielded cDNA, which provided the sequencing template. Assay: immunoSEQ multiplex PCR; the TCRdb copy retains only in-frame clones and omits some. There are roughly 220,000 clones in the sample; under 40% occur only once, and 0.48% lies in the top ten. The material sequenced was CD4+ T cells sorted from blood, taken at roughly week 30, from a patient treated with tofacitinib. The receptor source for this set is a human donor with alopecia areata.

This clone was detected only a few times. V gene TRBV27 combines with J gene TRBJ1-1; 7 bases map to TRBD1. Germline V lookup: CDR1 MNHEY, CDR2 SMNVEV (reference sequence). Trimming cost V 3 bases and J 1 base; bases outside gene matches: 5. The CDR3 spans 15 residues. CDR3 DNA: TGTGCCAGCAGTTTCATCCAGGGGGGGAACACTGAAGCTTTCTTT. As protein: CASSFIQGGNTEAFF.

This clone was counted only a few times. The CDR3 is CASIPRDTPNYGYTF. In DNA form, the CDR3 reads TGTGCCAGCATCCCCCGGGACACTCCTAACTATGGCTACACCTTC. This chain connects TRBV2 to TRBJ1-2; D is perhaps TRBD1 (6 bases). CDR3 length: 15 amino acids. V lost 7 bases and J lost 0, with 15 bases in between. Per the germline V gene, CDR1 is SNHLY and CDR2 is FYNNEI.